A selection of T cell receptor beta chains follows, all from one sample in a study of T cell changes during pregnancy in multiple sclerosis. Sequenced by immunoSEQ multiplex PCR; TCRdb stores in-frame clones only, minus some. The sample holds about 55,000 clones, 85% to 90% seen once. The input for sequencing was CD4+ T cells from peripheral blood mononuclear cells, taken in the first trimester of pregnancy. The receptors originated from a female donor with multiple sclerosis, enrolled in a pregnancy study. The CDR3 runs from the conserved cysteine through the conserved F or W.

V gene	CDR3 protein
TRBV18	CASSPNLNTEAFF
TRBV4-3	CASSPGTGGEYYGYTF
TRBV6-1	CASGGGADTEAFF
TRBV23-1	CASSQSIRGYTGSGANVLTF
TRBV7-2	CASSLARNTGELFF
TRBV10-3	CAISEAPFGEQYF
TRBV15	CATSNRNTISGNTIYF
TRBV11-1	CASSRGQGGKEETQYF
TRBV7-2	CASSLVGAGGLGDTQYF
TRBV18	CASSSLPGDNSPLHF
TRBV28	CASSPSTVYEQYF
TRBV19	CASSIRDSSKLFF
TRBV6-1	CASTKTGGSYGYTF
TRBV19	CASSIHRGDNQPQHF
TRBV19	CASTPTGEADTQYF
TRBV12-5	CASGLVLVQGGPIYGYTF
TRBV11-2	CASSLRGQISYEQYF
TRBV9	CASSVATGGLGDTQYF
TRBV28	CASSNWDRTSGNTIYF
TRBV30	CAWSTGIRYGYTF
TRBV7-2	CASSLAFGGGRNEQFF
TRBV5-4	CASSLAISNTEAFF
TRBV5-4	CASSGLTVREQYF
TRBV19	CASSIVLGLGGMNTEAFF
TRBV10-3	CAISESPRQRGLAGGSNEQFF
TRBV11-2	CASSWAPTELNEKLFF
TRBV6-5	CASRSTGYSNQPQHF
TRBV7-9	CASSLRDRGNTIYF
TRBV5-1	CASSLEAPGLGINEQFF
TRBV28	CASTRGRGREGRNEQFF
TRBV7-6	CASSLDTGGTYEQYF